This passage covers 8 T cell receptor beta chains from one sample sequenced in a study of blood T cell repertoires in COVID-19. Only in-frame clones appear in the TCRdb table, and some are missing; sequencing was by immunoSEQ multiplex PCR. The repertoire includes about 280,000 clones, 90% of them detected once, and about 1.7% sits in the top ten. Sample: PBMCs or T cells enriched from blood (not recorded which). These receptors were taken from a woman aged 18-29 years with acute COVID-19.

The rearrangement links TRBV30 to TRBJ2-7, with 7 nucleotides matching TRBD2. With 0 bases clipped from V and 9 bases from J, the junction kept 5 bases outside the gene matches. Germline V gene lookup returns CDR1 GTSNPN and CDR2 SVGIG (reference sequence). CDR3 length equals 12 residues. CDR3 DNA: TGTGCCTGGAGTGTAGAGGGGAGGGTGCAGTACTTC. Encoded protein: CAWSVEGRVQYF. Drawing the rest from reference TRBV30 and TRBJ2-7, the complete variable domain is SQTIHQWPATLVQPVGSPLSLECTVEGTSNPNLYWYRQAAGRGLQLLFYSVGIGQISSEVPQNLSASRPQDRQFILSSKKLLLSDSGFYLCAWSVEGRVQYFGPGTRLTVT.

The chain carries TRBV24-1 and TRBJ1-1, with 10 bases that match TRBD1. This CDR3 is 16 amino acids long. The germline V gene encodes CDR1 KGHDR and CDR2 SFDVKD. The V segment lost 7 bases and the J segment 4 bases; nucleotides outside the gene matches: 11. The CDR3 sequence: CATSPPGTGAGTEAFF. The CDR3 region has the DNA TGTGCCACCAGCCCCCCCGGGACAGGGGCGGGCACTGAAGCTTTCTTT.

The table lists this clone with a count of one. V is TRBV7-2 and J is TRBJ2-7; D is undetermined. Per germline, CDR1 SGHTA and CDR2 FQGNSA. This CDR3 has 14 amino acids. V was shortened by 1 base and J by 2 bases, with 9 bases between the two germline ends. The CDR3 nucleotides are TGTGCCAGCAGCTTAGAGCGCACCACCTACGAGCAGTACTTC. This gives the protein CASSLERTTYEQYF.

This chain joins TRBV7-9 and TRBJ1-1; D gene uncertain. Germline assignment: CDR1 SEHNR and CDR2 FQNEAQ (reference sequence). The CDR3 is made up of 13 amino acids. The V end lost 5 bases, the J end lost 1 base, and 8 bases lay between the germline ends. For the CDR3, the DNA is TGTGCCAGCAGCCTAACGGGGAACACTGAAGCTTTCTTT. Amino acids: CASSLTGNTEAFF.

This chain links TRBV9 with TRBJ2-7; D remains ambiguous. CDR1 SGDLS and CDR2 YYNGEE come from the germline V gene. This CDR3 comprises 14 residues. Trimming shortened V by 0 bases and J by 0 bases, and 7 bases separated the two germline ends. The CDR3 is CASSVEVGSYEQYF. The CDR3 nucleotides read TGTGCCAGCAGCGTAGAAGTCGGCTCCTACGAGCAGTACTTC. The full variable domain, its missing parts supplied by reference TRBV9 and TRBJ2-7, is DSGVTQTPKHLITATGQRVTLRCSPRSGDLSVYWYQQSLDQGLQFLIQYYNGEERAKGNILERFSAQQFPDLHSELNLSSLELGDSALYFCASSVEVGSYEQYFGPGTRLTVT.

This clone was counted a few times. The rearrangement uses TRBV2 and TRBJ2-2, with TRBD2 matching 8 bases. Germline V gene sequence: CDR1 SNHLY, CDR2 FYNNEI. The CDR3 consists of 17 residues. J was trimmed by 2 bases and V by 6 bases; bases with no gene match: 11. The CDR3 sequence is CASRRASGSSNTGELFF. The DNA for the CDR3 is TGTGCCAGCAGGAGGGCCAGCGGGAGTTCTAACACCGGGGAGCTGTTTTTT.

This chain links TRBV3-1 (or the pseudogene TRBV3-2) with TRBJ2-7; 8 bases align to TRBD2. The CDR3 is 15 amino acids. Germline CDR1 reads LGHDT; CDR2 reads YNNKEL (reference sequence). V trimming: 4 bases; J trimming: 3 bases; junction bases outside the gene matches: 8. CDR3 protein: CASSLMTSVYYEQYF. The CDR3 DNA reads TGTGCCAGCAGCCTTATGACTAGCGTTTACTACGAGCAGTACTTC.

This chain connects TRBV30 to TRBJ2-1; 9 nucleotides line up with TRBD1. Per germline, CDR1 GTSNPN and CDR2 SVGIG (reference sequence). The CDR3 spans 17 residues. J was trimmed by 6 bases and V by 2 bases; bases with no gene match: 14. CDR3 region: CAWSPKLAQGAFNEQFF. Here the CDR3 DNA reads TGTGCCTGGAGTCCCAAATTGGCACAGGGGGCCTTCAATGAGCAGTTCTTC.